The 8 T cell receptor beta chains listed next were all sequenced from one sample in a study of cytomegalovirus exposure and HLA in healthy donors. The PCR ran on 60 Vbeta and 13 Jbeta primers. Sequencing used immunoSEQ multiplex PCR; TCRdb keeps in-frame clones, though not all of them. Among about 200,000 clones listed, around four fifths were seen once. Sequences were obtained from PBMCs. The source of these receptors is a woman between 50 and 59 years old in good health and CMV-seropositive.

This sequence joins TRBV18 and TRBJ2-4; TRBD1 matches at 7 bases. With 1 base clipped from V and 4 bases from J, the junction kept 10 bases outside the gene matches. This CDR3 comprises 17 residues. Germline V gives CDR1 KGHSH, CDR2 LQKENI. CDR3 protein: CASSPQFSGTEKNIQYF. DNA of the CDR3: TGTGCCAGCTCACCACAATTCTCCGGGACAGAGAAAAACATTCAGTACTTC.

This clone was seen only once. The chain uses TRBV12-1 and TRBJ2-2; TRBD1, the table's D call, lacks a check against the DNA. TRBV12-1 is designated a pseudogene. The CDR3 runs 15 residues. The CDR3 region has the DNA TGTGCCAGCAGCTCTACCGGACAGGGGGACGGGGAGCTGTTTTTT. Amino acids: CASSSTGQGDGELFF.

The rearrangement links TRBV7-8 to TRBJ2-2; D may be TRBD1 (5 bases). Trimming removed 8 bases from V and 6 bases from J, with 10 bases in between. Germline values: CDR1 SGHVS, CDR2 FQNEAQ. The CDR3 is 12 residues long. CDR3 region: CASGQGAGELFF. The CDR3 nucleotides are TGTGCCAGCGGCCAAGGGGCCGGGGAGCTGTTTTTT. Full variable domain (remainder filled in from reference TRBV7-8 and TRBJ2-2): GAGVSQSPRYKVAKRGQDVALRCDPISGHVSLFWYQQALGQGPEFLTYFQNEAQLDKSGLPSDRFFAERPEGSVSTLKIQRTQQEDSAVYLCASGQGAGELFFGEGSRLTVL.

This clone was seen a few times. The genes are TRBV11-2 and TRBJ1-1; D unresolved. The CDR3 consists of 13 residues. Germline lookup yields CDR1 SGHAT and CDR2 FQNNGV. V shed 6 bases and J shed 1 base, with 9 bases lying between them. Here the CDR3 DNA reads TGTGCCAGCAGTACTCCGGGGAACACTGAAGCTTTCTTT. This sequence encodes CASSTPGNTEAFF.

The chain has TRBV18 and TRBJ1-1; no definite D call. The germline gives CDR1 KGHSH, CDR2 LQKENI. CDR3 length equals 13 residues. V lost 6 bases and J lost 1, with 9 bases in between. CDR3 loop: CASSHGENTEAFF. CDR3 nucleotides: TGTGCCAGCTCTCACGGGGAGAACACTGAAGCTTTCTTT.

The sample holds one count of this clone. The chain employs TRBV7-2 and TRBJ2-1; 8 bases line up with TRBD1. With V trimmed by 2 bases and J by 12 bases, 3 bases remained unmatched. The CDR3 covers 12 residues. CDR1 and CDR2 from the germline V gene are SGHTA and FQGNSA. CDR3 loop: CASSLQGARQFF. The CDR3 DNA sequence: TGTGCCAGCAGCTTACAGGGGGCGCGGCAGTTCTTC. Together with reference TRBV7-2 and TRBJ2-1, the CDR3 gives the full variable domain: GAGVSQSPSNKVTEKGKDVELRCDPISGHTALYWYRQSLGQGLEFLIYFQGNSAPDKSGLPSDRFSAERTGGSVSTLTIQRTQQEDSAVYLCASSLQGARQFFGPGTRLTVL.

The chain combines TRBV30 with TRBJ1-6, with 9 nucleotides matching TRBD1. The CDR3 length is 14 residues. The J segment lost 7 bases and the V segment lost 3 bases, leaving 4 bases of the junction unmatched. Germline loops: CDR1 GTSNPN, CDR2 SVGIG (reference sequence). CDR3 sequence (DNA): TGTGCCTGGAGAGGGGGGACAGGGAATTCACCCCTCCACTTT. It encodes CAWRGGTGNSPLHF.

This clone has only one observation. CDR3 amino acids: CASSPRRGRETQYF. The CDR3 DNA sequence: TGTGCCAGCAGCCCCCGCCGGGGGAGAGAGACCCAGTACTTC. V gene TRBV2 combines with J gene TRBJ2-5; TRBD2 might be the D (6 bases). This CDR3 region has 14 residues. Germline V CDR1 and CDR2: SNHLY, FYNNEI. The ends were cut back, 6 bases at V and 4 bases at J, with 15 bases in the middle.